This T cell receptor (beta chain) appears in the sequencing data of a study of molecular identifiers for immune sequencing clone quantification (dated by TCRdb to 2016 to 2018). Broadly, across the study: For a replicate experiment, RNA from about 21,000 or 97,000 naive CD8 T cells was divided into five aliquots, of which four were sequenced. CD8 T cells were used in a methods study to benchmark molecular-identifier clustering-based TCR repertoire sequencing (MIDCIRS) and TCR RNA copy counting. Findings and caveats that apply to the study as a whole: When barcode sub-clustering was not used, chimeric consensus sequences inflated TCR diversity, with chimeras reaching as high as 47%. Spiked-in Jurkat TCR RNA equivalent to a single cell was reported to be detectable even among 980,000 or so naive CD8 T cells. Spiked-in Jurkat TCR RNA (about 10 copies' worth), which is not part of the donor repertoire, was contained in the naive libraries. Identical TCR molecules sharing a barcode could cause highly expanded clone sizes to be underestimated. About 3.1 recovered TCR RNA copies per cell were obtained by modeling, versus approximately 10 by digital PCR, implying a capture efficiency of about 30%. In CMV-specific effector cells, clones with more than 20 RNA copies contained over 99% of molecules, whereas in naive cells such clones contained under 1% of molecules.

The library was obtained by PCR. Sequencing instrument: Illumina HiSeq 4000. Bulk TCR libraries were generated as previously described, with the TCR primers listed in Table S5 used. Total RNA was purified with the Qiagen AllPrep DNA/RNA kit. Before analysis, reads from multiple sequencing runs of the same library were pooled. Regarding the original processing steps: Reads were retained only if an exact TCR constant sequence was present, and the retained reads were trimmed to 150 nt and grouped according to their 12-nt molecular barcodes. Reads within each barcode group were sub-clustered using a 15% Levenshtein threshold, and quality-weighted consensus sequences were constructed for each RNA molecule. Non-functional sequences were excluded, and lower-count sequences lying one edit away from another sequence were also excluded. On the basis of fitting two negative binomial distributions, barcode sub-clusters with fewer than 20% of the maximum read count were discarded. TCRdb passed the public sequencing reads through fastp at Q25 and MiXCR, retaining productive beta sequences. Rows with a matching CDR3 protein are joined into one entry that keeps the most common DNA and genes. The V and J calls come from TCRdb's annotation, not from the publication. The sample contains about 640,000 distinct CDR3 sequences, 20% of them found a single time. The ten largest clones add up to roughly 0.83% of the sample.

Libraries of naive CD8 T cells were built from anywhere between roughly 17,000 and 1,100,000 sorted cells, with 10%, 30% or 50% of the purified RNA used. On a BD FACSAria II, naive CD8 T cells were FACS-sorted as CD8+CD4-CCR7+CD45RA+ and collected into RLT Plus buffer. Detection sensitivity was tested by spiking Jurkat RNA equal to ten or so TCR copies' worth into samples containing roughly 19,000-1,100,000 naive CD8 T cells. Enrichment of CD8 T cells was done with RosetteSep CD8+ T Cell Enrichment Cocktail plus Ficoll-Paque, and ACK red cell lysis came afterward. This clonotype showed up many times. Its antigen remains undetermined. No base quality values were provided; no much bigger clone lies one nucleotide off. Deletion took 3 bases off V and 1 base off J, with a span of 11 bases between the germline ends. The CDR1 and CDR2 encoded by the germline V gene (reference sequence) are DFQATT and SNEGSKA. The CDR3 contains 14 residues, cysteine and phenylalanine counted. Kept here is only the CDR3 DNA, which spans 42 bases and is read in frame from base 1.

The receptor comes from a human donor in good health. Some libraries in this study had Jurkat cell RNA spiked in. Sequenced: naive CD8+ T cells from blood, with Jurkat cell RNA spiked in. According to the study, the label for this sample's cell subset or site signals: FACS-sorted CD8+CD4-CCR7+CD45RA+ naive T cells. This sequence uses TRBV20-1 and TRBJ2-3; perhaps TRBD2 is the D gene, with 6 bases matching. CDR3 reads: CSARGGLGTDTQYF. Here is the DNA: TGCAGTGCTAGGGGGGGACTCGGCACAGATACGCAGTATTTT.